Listed below are T cell receptor beta chains from one sample, sequenced in a study of low-dose radiotherapy and immunotherapy resistance in tumors. TCRdb independently ran MiXCR on the reads; one entry per CDR3 protein. The table includes tens of thousands of distinct CDR3 sequences, roughly a tenth detected once. Sequencing was performed on PBMCs, taken before treatment. These receptors originate from a male donor with prostate cancer. Both conserved end residues are part of each CDR3. A D gene is named only where the DNA matches it firmly. Clone size, where shown, is once, few, many, or a class for clones that have expanded.

clone_size j_call d_call v_call cdr3_nt cdr3_aa
many TRBJ2-2 - TRBV27 TGTGCCAGCAGTTTCCCCGGGACGGGCGGGGAGCTGTTTTTT CASSFPGTGGELFF
many TRBJ1-1 - TRBV29-1 TGCAGCGTTGGTTATGGGGGGCCTAAGCCCGAAGCTTTCTTT CSVGYGGPKPEAFF
many TRBJ1-5 - TRBV20-1 TGCAGTGCTCGGTTGGGAGGGGGAGTCCTGGTTGGGCCCCAGCATTTT CSARLGGGVLVGPQHF
many TRBJ1-1 - TRBV5-5 TGTGCCAGCAGCTGGTCACGGACAGAAAAGTTGAACACTGAAGCTTTCTTT CASSWSRTEKLNTEAFF
- TRBJ2-1 TRBD2 TRBV5-6 TGTGCCAGCAGCGGGGGACTAGCGGGAAGCTACAATGAGCAGTTCTTC CASSGGLAGSYNEQFF
many TRBJ1-5 TRBD1 TRBV10-3 TGTGCCATCAAAAACGGGACAGGGGGCAATCAGCCCCAGCATTTT CAIKNGTGGNQPQHF
few TRBJ1-2 - TRBV27 TGTGCCAGCCGTCGAAACGGGGAGGGGCAGGGCTACACCTTC CASRRNGEGQGYTF
many TRBJ2-1 - TRBV18 TGTGCCAGCTCACCAGGGGGGGCGGTTGAGCAGTTCTTC CASSPGGAVEQFF
many TRBJ1-2 - TRBV7-2 TGTGCCAGCAGCTTAGGCTCAGGGGAATATGGCTACACCTTC CASSLGSGEYGYTF
- TRBJ1-2 - TRBV5-5 TGTGCCAGCAGCCTATTGGACGGTACATATGGCTACACCTTC CASSLLDGTYGYTF
- TRBJ2-5 - TRBV7-9 TGTGCCAGCAACGGAAGGGGTATAGAGACCCAGTACTTC CASNGRGIETQYF
many TRBJ2-1 TRBD2 TRBV2 TGTGCCAGCAGTGAAATGGCGGGAGGTTACAATGAGCAGTTCTTC CASSEMAGGYNEQFF
few TRBJ2-3 - TRBV4-3 TGCGCCAGCAGCCCTCGCAGGGTAGATACGCAGTATTTT CASSPRRVDTQYF
many TRBJ2-2 TRBD2 TRBV12-3/TRBV12-4 TGTGCCAGCAGTTTAGCGCGGAGCGGGGGAAACACCGGGGAGCTGTTTTTT CASSLARSGGNTGELFF
many TRBJ2-1 TRBD2 TRBV18 TGTGCCAGCTCACCAACAGGGCCTCTAGCGGGAGGGAATGAGCAGTTCTTC CASSPTGPLAGGNEQFF
many TRBJ2-1 - TRBV19 TGTGCCAGTAGGCAGGGAGCTTACAATGAGCAGTTCTTC CASRQGAYNEQFF